This paragraph reports one T cell receptor beta chain. The source of the sample is a study of blood T cell repertoires in COVID-19. Overall study context: Some COVID-19 samples were acute and others convalescent; all came from the United States, Italy and Spain.

Authors' analysis steps: For nucleated cells, counts were estimated from reference gene primer amplification. Clones were read by immunoSEQ multiplex PCR, and TCRdb kept only the in-frame ones, dropping some. The V and J calls and clone size were taken over from that table, and D and trimming were inferred from the DNA. The sample consists of 240,000 or so clones, roughly nine tenths of them appearing once. The CDR3 covers 12 residues. Trimming left V 4 bases short and J 7 bases short, with 8 bases between. Germline assignment: CDR1 MDHEN and CDR2 SYDVKM. The J gene is TRBJ2-1, the V gene TRBV28; no clear D. The receptor comes from a man in his fifties or sixties with acute or convalescent COVID-19. The sample taken for sequencing was peripheral blood. The CDR3 sequence: CASSSQLNEQFF. The CDR3 region has the DNA TGTGCCAGCAGTTCCCAACTAAATGAGCAGTTCTTC.